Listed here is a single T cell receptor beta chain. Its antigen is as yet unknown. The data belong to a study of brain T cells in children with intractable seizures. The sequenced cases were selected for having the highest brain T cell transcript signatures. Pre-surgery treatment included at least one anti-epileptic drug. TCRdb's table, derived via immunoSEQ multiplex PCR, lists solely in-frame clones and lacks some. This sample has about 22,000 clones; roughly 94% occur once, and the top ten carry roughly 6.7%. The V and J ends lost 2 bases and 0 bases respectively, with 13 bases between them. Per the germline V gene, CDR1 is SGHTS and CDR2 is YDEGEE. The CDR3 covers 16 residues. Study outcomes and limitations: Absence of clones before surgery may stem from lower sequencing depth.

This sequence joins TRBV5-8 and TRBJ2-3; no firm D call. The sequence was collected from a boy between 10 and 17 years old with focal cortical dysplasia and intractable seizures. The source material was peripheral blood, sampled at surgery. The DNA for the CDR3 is TGTGCCAGCAGCTTAACCTTAGGAGCGAGCACAGATACGCAGTATTTT. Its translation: CASSLTLGASTDTQYF.